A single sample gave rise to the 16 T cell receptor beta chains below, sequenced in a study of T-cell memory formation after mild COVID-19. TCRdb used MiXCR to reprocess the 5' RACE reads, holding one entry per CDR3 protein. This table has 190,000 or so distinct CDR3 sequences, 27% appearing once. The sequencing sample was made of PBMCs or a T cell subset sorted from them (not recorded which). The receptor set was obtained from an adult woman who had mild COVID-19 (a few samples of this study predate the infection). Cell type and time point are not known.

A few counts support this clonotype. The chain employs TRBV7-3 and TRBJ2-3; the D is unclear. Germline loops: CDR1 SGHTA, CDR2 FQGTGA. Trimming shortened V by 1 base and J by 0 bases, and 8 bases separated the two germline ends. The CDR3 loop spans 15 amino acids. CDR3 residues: CASSLMAASTDTQYF. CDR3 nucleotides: TGTGCCAGCAGCTTAATGGCGGCTAGCACAGATACGCAGTATTTT.

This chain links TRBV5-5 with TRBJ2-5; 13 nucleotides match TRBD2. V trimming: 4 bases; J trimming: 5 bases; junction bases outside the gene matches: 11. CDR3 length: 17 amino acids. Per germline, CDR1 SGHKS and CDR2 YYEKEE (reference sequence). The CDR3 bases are TGTGCCAGCAGCATGGGCTTACTAGCGGGGGGGCTGGAGACCCAGTACTTC. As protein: CASSMGLLAGGLETQYF.

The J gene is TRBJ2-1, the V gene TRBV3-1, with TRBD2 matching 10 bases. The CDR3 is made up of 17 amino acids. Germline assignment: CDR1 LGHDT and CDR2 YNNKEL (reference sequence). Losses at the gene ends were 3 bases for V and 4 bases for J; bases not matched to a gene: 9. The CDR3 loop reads CASSHRTGTSDYNEQFF. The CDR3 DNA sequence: TGTGCCAGCAGCCATAGGACCGGGACTAGCGATTACAATGAGCAGTTCTTC.

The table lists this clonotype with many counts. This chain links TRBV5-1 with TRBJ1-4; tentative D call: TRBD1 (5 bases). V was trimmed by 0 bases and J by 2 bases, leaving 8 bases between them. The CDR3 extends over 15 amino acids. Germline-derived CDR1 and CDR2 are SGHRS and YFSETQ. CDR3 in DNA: TGCGCCAGCAGCTTGGCAGGGAGTACTAATGAAAAACTGTTTTTT. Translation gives CASSLAGSTNEKLFF.

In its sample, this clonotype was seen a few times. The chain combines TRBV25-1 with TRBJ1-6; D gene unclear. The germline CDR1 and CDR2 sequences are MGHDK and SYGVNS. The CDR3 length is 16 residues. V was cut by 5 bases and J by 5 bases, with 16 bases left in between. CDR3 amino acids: CASSPHTSWDNSPLHF. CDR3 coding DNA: TGTGCCAGCAGTCCACACACGTCATGGGATAATTCACCCCTCCACTTT.

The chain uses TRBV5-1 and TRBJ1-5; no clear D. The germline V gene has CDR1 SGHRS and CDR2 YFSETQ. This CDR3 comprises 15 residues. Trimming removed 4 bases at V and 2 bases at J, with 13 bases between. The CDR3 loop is CASSPAPGGNQPQHF. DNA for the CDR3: TGCGCCAGCAGCCCAGCCCCAGGCGGCAATCAGCCCCAGCATTTT.

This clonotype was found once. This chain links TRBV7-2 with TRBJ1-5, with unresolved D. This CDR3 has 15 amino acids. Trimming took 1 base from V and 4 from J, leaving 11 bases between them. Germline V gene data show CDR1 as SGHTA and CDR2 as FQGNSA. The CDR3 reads CASSLETRGNQPQHF. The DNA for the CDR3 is TGTGCCAGCAGCTTAGAAACACGGGGTAATCAGCCCCAGCATTTT.

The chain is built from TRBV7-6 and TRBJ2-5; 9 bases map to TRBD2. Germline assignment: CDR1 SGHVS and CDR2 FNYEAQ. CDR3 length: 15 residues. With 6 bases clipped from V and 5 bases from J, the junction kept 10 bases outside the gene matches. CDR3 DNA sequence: TGTGCCAGCAGTTCCCTAGCGGGAATGGGGGAGACCCAGTACTTC. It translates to CASSSLAGMGETQYF.

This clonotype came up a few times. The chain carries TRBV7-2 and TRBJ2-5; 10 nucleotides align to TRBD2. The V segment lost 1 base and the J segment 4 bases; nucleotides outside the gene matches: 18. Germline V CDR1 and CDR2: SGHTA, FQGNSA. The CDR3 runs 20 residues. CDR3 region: CASSLVGSGRPGGGRETQYF. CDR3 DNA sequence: TGTGCCAGCAGCTTAGTGGGTAGCGGGAGGCCCGGGGGGGGACGAGAGACCCAGTACTTC.

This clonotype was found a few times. The CDR3 loop reads CASRVGGQGSGETQYF. CDR3 bases: TGCGCCAGCAGAGTAGGCGGACAGGGGAGTGGGGAGACCCAGTACTTC. J is TRBJ2-5 and V is TRBV5-1; TRBD1 aligns across 9 bases. V trimming: 5 bases; J trimming: 5 bases; junction bases outside the gene matches: 13. This CDR3 spans 16 amino acids. The germline V gene encodes CDR1 SGHRS and CDR2 YFSETQ.

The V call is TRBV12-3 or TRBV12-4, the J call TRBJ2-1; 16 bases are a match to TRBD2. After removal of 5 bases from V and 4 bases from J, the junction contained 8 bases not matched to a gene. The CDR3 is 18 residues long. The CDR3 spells CASSRPGLAGGPYNEQFF. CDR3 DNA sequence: TGTGCCAGCAGTCGACCGGGACTAGCGGGAGGGCCATACAATGAGCAGTTCTTC.

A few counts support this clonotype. The CDR3 bases are TGTGCCAGCATCGCAGACAGGGTCAATTCACCCCTCCACTTT. Encoded protein: CASIADRVNSPLHF. The rearrangement joins TRBV6-1 to TRBJ1-6; 7 bases match TRBD1. In germline, CDR1 is MNHNS, CDR2 SASEGT. This CDR3 is 14 amino acids long. After removal of 7 bases from V and 7 bases from J, the junction contained 7 bases not matched to a gene.

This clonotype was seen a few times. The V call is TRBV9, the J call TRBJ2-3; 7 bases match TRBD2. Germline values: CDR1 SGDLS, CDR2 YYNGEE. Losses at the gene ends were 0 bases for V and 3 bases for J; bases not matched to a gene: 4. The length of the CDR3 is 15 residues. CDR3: CASSVGEGWTDTQYF. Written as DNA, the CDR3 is TGTGCCAGCAGCGTAGGGGAGGGGTGGACAGATACGCAGTATTTT.

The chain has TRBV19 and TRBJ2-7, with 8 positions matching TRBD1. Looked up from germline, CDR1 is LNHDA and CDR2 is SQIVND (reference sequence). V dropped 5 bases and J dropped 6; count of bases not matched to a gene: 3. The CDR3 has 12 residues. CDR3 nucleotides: TGTGCCAGTAGTCCGGACAGGGTCGAGCAGTACTTC. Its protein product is CASSPDRVEQYF.

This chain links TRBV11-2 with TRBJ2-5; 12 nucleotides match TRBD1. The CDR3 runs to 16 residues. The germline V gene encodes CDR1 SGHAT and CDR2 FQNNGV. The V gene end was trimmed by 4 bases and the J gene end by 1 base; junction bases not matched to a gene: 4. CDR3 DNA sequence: TGTGCCAGCAGCTCTGGGACAGGGGGCCGCCAAGAGACCCAGTACTTC. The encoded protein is CASSSGTGGRQETQYF.

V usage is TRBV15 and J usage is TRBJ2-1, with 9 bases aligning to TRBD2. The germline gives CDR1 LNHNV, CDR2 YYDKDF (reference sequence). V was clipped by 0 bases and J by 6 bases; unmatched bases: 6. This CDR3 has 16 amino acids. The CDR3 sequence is CATSRERGGRVNEQFF. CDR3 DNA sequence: TGTGCCACCAGCAGAGAGAGAGGCGGGAGGGTCAATGAGCAGTTCTTC.